Listed below are T cell receptor beta chains from one sample, sequenced in a study of T cells after yellow fever vaccination. MiXCR, run by TCRdb on the 5' RACE reads, gives a single entry per CDR3 protein. Among about 550,000 distinct CDR3 sequences listed, 15% to 20% were seen once. Sample: PBMCs, taken 15 days after the yellow fever booster vaccination. The receptors stem from a man younger than 45 who received the YFV17D yellow fever vaccine. Each CDR3 is given with its conserved first and last residue. Each record gives: clone size, J gene, V gene, D gene, CDR3 protein, CDR3 DNA. D genes are given only for firm matches. Clone sizes are given selectively: once, few, many, or a class where the clone is expanded.

few | TRBJ2-3 | TRBV20-1 | - | CSARRDSTDTQYF | TGCAGTGCTAGACGGGACAGCACAGATACGCAGTATTTT
- | TRBJ2-5 | TRBV10-3 | TRBD2 | CAISEATSGRTVETQYF | TGTGCCATCAGTGAGGCGACTAGCGGGAGGACGGTGGAGACCCAGTACTTC
- | TRBJ2-3 | TRBV7-2 | - | CAAPSGQTDTQYF | TGTGCCGCTCCTTCAGGTCAGACAGATACGCAGTATTTT
- | TRBJ1-1 | TRBV12-3/TRBV12-4 | - | CASSLKAGGTEAFF | TGTGCCAGCAGTCTTAAGGCGGGAGGCACTGAAGCTTTCTTT
many | TRBJ2-7 | TRBV7-2 | - | CASSRGGGGSYEQYF | TGTGCCAGCAGCAGGGGAGGGGGTGGGTCCTACGAGCAGTACTTC
- | TRBJ2-6 | TRBV15 | - | CATADGANVLTF | TGTGCCACCGCGGATGGGGCCAACGTCCTGACTTTC
few | TRBJ2-7 | TRBV12-3/TRBV12-4 | TRBD2 | CASRGTRVYEQYF | TGTGCCAGCAGAGGGACTAGGGTCTACGAGCAGTACTTC
few | TRBJ2-2 | TRBV4-3 | TRBD2 | CASSQSSGRVGELFF | TGCGCCAGCAGCCAATCAAGCGGGAGGGTCGGGGAGCTGTTTTTT
few | TRBJ2-7 | TRBV28 | - | CASTPSGVYEQYF | TGTGCCAGCACCCCGTCGGGAGTCTACGAGCAGTACTTC
few | TRBJ2-1 | TRBV9 | - | CASSVAVTPNEQFF | TGTGCCAGCAGCGTAGCAGTAACGCCAAATGAGCAGTTCTTC
few | TRBJ2-7 | TRBV5-8 | - | CASSLATLARVAYEQYF | TGTGCCAGCAGCTTGGCTACCTTGGCAAGGGTGGCCTACGAGCAGTACTTC
few | TRBJ2-7 | TRBV7-2 | - | CASSLTGYTYEQYF | TGTGCCAGCAGCTTAACAGGTTATACCTACGAGCAGTACTTC
few | TRBJ1-1 | TRBV2 | - | CASSEGLAGTEAFF | TGTGCCAGCAGTGAAGGCCTAGCTGGCACTGAAGCTTTCTTT
- | TRBJ1-6 | TRBV2 | - | CASRPSSYNSPLHF | TGTGCCAGCAGGCCCAGCTCCTATAATTCACCCCTCCACTTT
few | TRBJ2-1 | TRBV7-9 | TRBD2 | CASSMSGGEQFF | TGTGCCAGCAGCATGAGCGGGGGTGAGCAGTTCTTC
few | TRBJ2-7 | TRBV7-2 | - | CASSRPVFEQYF | TGTGCCAGCAGTCGACCCGTTTTCGAGCAGTACTTC
- | TRBJ2-5 | TRBV20-1 | TRBD2 | CSASVAGVETQYF | TGCAGTGCTAGTGTGGCGGGAGTAGAGACCCAGTACTTC
few | TRBJ2-6 | TRBV20-1 | - | CSARDQTAGANVLTF | TGCAGTGCTAGAGATCAGACAGCTGGGGCCAACGTCCTGACTTTC
few | TRBJ2-1 | TRBV7-6 | - | CASSSPGATYNEQFF | TGTGCCAGCAGCTCCCCCGGGGCGACCTACAATGAGCAGTTCTTC
few | TRBJ2-5 | TRBV20-1 | - | CSARDPTFRTQYF | TGCAGTGCTAGAGATCCCACCTTTCGGACCCAGTACTTC
- | TRBJ2-1 | TRBV7-2 | TRBD1 | CASSWTGNNNEQFF | TGTGCCAGCAGCTGGACAGGGAATAACAATGAGCAGTTCTTC
- | TRBJ1-6 | TRBV3-1 | TRBD1 | CASSRDSNNNSPLHF | TGTGCCAGCAGCCGGGACAGCAATAACAATTCACCCCTCCACTTT
- | TRBJ2-1 | TRBV18 | - | CASSPPKGSRKIEQFF | TGTGCCAGCTCACCACCAAAGGGGTCTCGTAAGATTGAGCAGTTCTTC
- | TRBJ2-7 | TRBV5-5 | TRBD2 | CASSLVAGVREQYF | TGTGCCAGCAGCTTGGTAGCGGGAGTGCGAGAGCAGTACTTC
- | TRBJ2-5 | TRBV5-4 | TRBD2 | CASSLVLSGRRETQYF | TGTGCCAGCAGCTTAGTCCTTAGCGGGAGGAGGGAGACCCAGTACTTC
- | TRBJ2-7 | TRBV28 | - | CASSFPTGRRYEQYF | TGTGCCAGCAGTTTTCCAACAGGCCGAAGGTACGAGCAGTACTTC
- | TRBJ2-1 | TRBV6-2/TRBV6-3 | TRBD2 | CASSYEAGPPFF | TGTGCCAGCAGTTATGAAGCGGGACCCCCGTTCTTC
- | TRBJ2-7 | TRBV5-1 | - | CASSSPPGARVAEQYF | TGCGCCAGCAGCTCCCCTCCGGGCGCTAGGGTAGCCGAGCAGTACTTC
- | TRBJ1-4 | TRBV6-5 | - | CASSYSDRWNEKLFF | TGTGCCAGCAGTTACTCGGACAGATGGAATGAAAAACTGTTTTTT
few | TRBJ2-7 | TRBV27 | - | CASGVADGYEQYF | TGTGCCAGCGGGGTAGCGGACGGCTACGAGCAGTACTTC
- | TRBJ1-4 | TRBV5-1 | - | CASSLGPTGSGGEKLFF | TGCGCCAGCAGCTTGGGCCCTACAGGGTCGGGTGGTGAAAAACTGTTTTTT
few | TRBJ2-2 | TRBV9 | TRBD1 | CASRGTDYTGELFF | TGTGCCAGCAGGGGGACAGACTACACCGGGGAGCTGTTTTTT
few | TRBJ2-1 | TRBV29-1 | TRBD1 | CSVEDRGRGYNEQFF | TGCAGCGTTGAGGACAGGGGGCGGGGATACAATGAGCAGTTCTTC
few | TRBJ2-3 | TRBV6-1 | - | CASSPGDTDTQYF | TGTGCCAGCAGTCCGGGGGATACAGATACGCAGTATTTT
few | TRBJ2-1 | TRBV6-2/TRBV6-3 | - | CASSSAAGQFF | TGTGCCAGCAGTTCGGCGGCAGGGCAGTTCTTC
- | TRBJ2-7 | TRBV12-3/TRBV12-4 | - | CASSLYRSSYEQYF | TGTGCCAGCAGTTTATACAGGTCCTCCTACGAGCAGTACTTC
- | TRBJ2-7 | TRBV11-2 | TRBD1 | CASSLGTGTEYEQYF | TGTGCCAGCAGCTTGGGGACGGGGACAGAGTACGAGCAGTACTTC
- | TRBJ2-5 | TRBV7-2 | TRBD2 | CASRLSSGISETQYF | TGTGCCAGCAGGTTATCTAGCGGGATAAGCGAGACCCAGTACTTC
- | TRBJ1-2 | TRBV10-3 | - | CAISDRDNPRGYTF | TGTGCCATCAGTGACCGGGACAACCCGCGGGGCTACACCTTC
- | TRBJ1-6 | TRBV20-1 | TRBD1 | CSAEARQGISPLHF | TGCAGTGCCGAGGCTCGACAGGGGATTTCACCCCTCCACTTT
few | TRBJ2-4 | TRBV4-3 | TRBD1 | CASSQDRGLIAKNIQYF | TGCGCCAGCAGCCAAGATAGGGGGCTAATAGCCAAAAACATTCAGTACTTC
many | TRBJ1-4 | TRBV4-2 | TRBD1 | CASSPGQGNEKLFF | TGTGCCAGCAGCCCGGGACAGGGAAATGAAAAACTGTTTTTT
few | TRBJ2-1 | TRBV20-1 | TRBD2 | CSASTLLADSYNEQFF | TGCAGTGCTTCTACCCTACTAGCGGACTCCTACAATGAGCAGTTCTTC
- | TRBJ2-1 | TRBV12-3/TRBV12-4 | - | CASSMRPSGGNEQFF | TGTGCCAGCAGCATGAGGCCCTCTGGGGGCAATGAGCAGTTCTTC
- | TRBJ1-1 | TRBV20-1 | - | CIISRGTEAFF | TGCATCATCAGTAGGGGCACTGAAGCTTTCTTT
- | TRBJ1-1 | TRBV27 | - | CASAYSGGLNTEAFF | TGTGCCAGCGCCTATTCGGGGGGGTTGAACACTGAAGCTTTCTTT
- | TRBJ2-5 | TRBV2 | TRBD1 | CASSPGTGGAKTQYF | TGTGCCAGCAGCCCTGGGACAGGGGGCGCGAAGACCCAGTACTTC